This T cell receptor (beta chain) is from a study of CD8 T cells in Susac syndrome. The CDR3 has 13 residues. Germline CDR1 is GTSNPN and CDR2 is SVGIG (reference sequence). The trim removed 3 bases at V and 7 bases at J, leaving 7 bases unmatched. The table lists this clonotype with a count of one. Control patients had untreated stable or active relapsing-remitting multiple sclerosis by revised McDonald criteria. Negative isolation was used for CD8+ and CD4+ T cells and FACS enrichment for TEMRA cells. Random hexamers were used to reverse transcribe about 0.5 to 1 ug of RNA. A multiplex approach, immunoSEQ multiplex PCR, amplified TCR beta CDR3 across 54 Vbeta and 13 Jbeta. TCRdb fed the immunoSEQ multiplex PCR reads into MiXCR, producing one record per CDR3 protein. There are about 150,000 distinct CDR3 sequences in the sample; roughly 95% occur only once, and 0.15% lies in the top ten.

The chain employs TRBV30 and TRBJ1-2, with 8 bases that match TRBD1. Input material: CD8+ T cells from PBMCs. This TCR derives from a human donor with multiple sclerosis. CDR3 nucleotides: TGTGCCTGGAGCCCAGGGGGCGGTAGTGGCTACACCTTC. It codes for CAWSPGGGSGYTF.